Listed here are 27 T cell receptor beta chains from one sample, sequenced in a study of blood T cell repertoires in COVID-19 (dated by TCRdb to 2020 to 2021). Library method: the immunoSEQ multiplex PCR assay. The table comes from immuneACCESS by way of TCRdb, which keeps in-frame sequences with V and J called. Part of the clones is missing from these tables; in studies checked, under half for an unresolved V gene and the rest for unknown reasons. Here the sample has roughly 50,000 clones; approximately 90% occur a single time. Of the sample, 10% to 15% falls within the top ten clones. The sample comprised peripheral blood. The receptors were gathered from an elderly man with acute or convalescent COVID-19.

The chain links TRBV2 to TRBJ1-2; the match to TRBD1 covers 7 bases. Looked up from germline, CDR1 is SNHLY and CDR2 is FYNNEI. The CDR3 length is 15 residues. The J segment lost 8 bases and the V segment lost 6 bases, leaving 15 bases of the junction unmatched. Here the CDR3 DNA reads TGTGCCAGCAGCGACTGGGACAGAGTAATTGAGGGCTACACCTTC. Its protein product is CASSDWDRVIEGYTF.

The genes are TRBV3-1 (or the pseudogene TRBV3-2) and TRBJ1-5; 8 bases line up with TRBD1. CDR3 length: 15 amino acids. The germline V gene has CDR1 LGHDT and CDR2 YNNKEL (reference sequence). V trimming: 4 bases; J trimming: 2 bases; junction bases outside the gene matches: 4. The CDR3 coding sequence is TGTGCCAGCAGCCGGGGACAGGCGGGCAATCAGCCCCAGCATTTT. Translation: CASSRGQAGNQPQHF.

V gene TRBV2 combines with J gene TRBJ1-4; tentative D call: TRBD1 (5 bases). Germline assignment: CDR1 SNHLY and CDR2 FYNNEI. Trimming took off 10 bases at V and 7 bases at J, with 19 bases between the two ends. There are 14 residues in the CDR3. The CDR3 reads CATSRVTLGEKLFF. In nucleotides, the CDR3 is TGTGCCACCTCCAGGGTCACCTTGGGTGAAAAACTGTTTTTT.

This clone was seen once. The chain recombines TRBV3-1 (or the pseudogene TRBV3-2) with TRBJ1-2; perhaps TRBD1 as D (5 bases). Deletions cut 1 base from V and 6 bases from J, with 15 bases between. Per the germline V gene, CDR1 is LGHDT and CDR2 is YNNKEL (reference sequence). This CDR3 contains 15 residues. As DNA, the CDR3 is TGTGCCAGCAGCCAAGGTTCAGGGTCGTCTGATGGCTACACCTTC. The encoded protein is CASSQGSGSSDGYTF.

The chain is built from TRBV4-2 and TRBJ1-1; D not certain. The V end was cut by 0 bases, the J end by 3 bases, with 8 bases between. Germline V gene sequence: CDR1 LGHNA, CDR2 YNFKEQ. There are 14 residues in the CDR3. The CDR3 nucleotides are TGTGCCAGCAGCCAAGAGGCCACCCACACTGAAGCTTTCTTT. It specifies CASSQEATHTEAFF.

This clone was seen a single time. The chain uses TRBV6-4 and TRBJ1-2; no clear D. The CDR3 covers 13 residues. V dropped 3 bases and J dropped 7 bases, with 12 bases sitting between them. Germline values: CDR1 MRHNA, CDR2 SNTAGT. As DNA, the CDR3 is TGTGCCAGCAGTGAAGTGGCGGATAGTGGCTACACCTTC. This codes for CASSEVADSGYTF.

The chain carries TRBV18 and TRBJ2-7; the match to TRBD1 covers 10 bases. CDR3 length: 14 amino acids. The germline gives CDR1 KGHSH, CDR2 LQKENI. With V trimmed by 5 bases and J by 2 bases, 3 bases remained unmatched. DNA for the CDR3: TGTGCCAGCTCATCGGGACAGGGGACCTACGAGCAGTACTTC. Translating it yields CASSSGQGTYEQYF.

J is TRBJ2-7 and V is TRBV30, with D perhaps matching TRBD1 (7 bases). Germline-derived CDR1 and CDR2 are GTSNPN and SVGIG (reference sequence). CDR3 length: 14 residues. V was pared by 4 bases and J by 1 base, with 14 bases between. The DNA of the CDR3 is TGTGCCTGGAATAACGCAGGGGGGTCCTACGAGCAGTACTTC. This encodes CAWNNAGGSYEQYF.

The CDR3 region has the DNA TGTGCCAGCAGTGATGGCTCGTCCCCTAGCACAGATACGCAGTATTTT. Translated, it gives CASSDGSSPSTDTQYF. The V call is TRBV6-1, the J call TRBJ2-3; the D is unclear. The V gene lost 3 bases and the J gene lost 0 bases, with 13 bases spanning the gap. The CDR3 sequence is 16 residues long. Germline V CDR1 and CDR2: MNHNS, SASEGT.

Here the CDR3 reads CASSGSGNNQPQHF. CDR3 DNA: TGTGCCAGCAGTGGTTCAGGTAACAATCAGCCCCAGCATTTT. V gene TRBV2 combines with J gene TRBJ1-5, with D unresolved. This CDR3 spans 14 amino acids. V dropped 4 bases and J dropped 3 bases, with 10 bases sitting between them. Germline V gives CDR1 SNHLY, CDR2 FYNNEI.

In its sample, this clone was seen once. V is TRBV3-1 (or the pseudogene TRBV3-2) and J is TRBJ1-2, with D uncertain. The germline V and J ends were trimmed by 4 bases and 2 bases, with 17 bases remaining between them. CDR3 length equals 16 residues. CDR1 LGHDT and CDR2 YNNKEL come from the germline V gene (reference sequence). As DNA, the CDR3 is TGTGCCAGCAGCCCAACTTTCGGGGTGCTAAACTATGGCTACACCTTC. Its translation is CASSPTFGVLNYGYTF.

This clone was seen a single time. This chain joins TRBV2 and TRBJ1-5, with D possibly matching TRBD1 (6 bases). Deletions cut 5 bases from V and 1 base from J, with 15 bases between. Per germline, CDR1 SNHLY and CDR2 FYNNEI. This CDR3 has 16 amino acids. The CDR3, as DNA: TGTGCCAGCAGTTTTAACAGGGATGGGAGCAATCAGCCCCAGCATTTT. Amino acid sequence: CASSFNRDGSNQPQHF.

The V call is TRBV2, the J call TRBJ2-7; TRBD2 is a possible D gene (8 bases). V lost 10 bases to trimming and J lost 0 bases, with 13 bases between them. CDR1 and CDR2 from the germline V gene are SNHLY and FYNNEI. CDR3 size: 13 residues. The CDR3 sequence is CATGRDSSYEQYF. CDR3 in DNA: TGTGCCACCGGGAGGGACAGCTCCTACGAGCAGTACTTC.

This chain joins TRBV10-3 and TRBJ1-1; D not certain. CDR1 is ENHRY, CDR2 SYGVKD, per germline. The CDR3 is 13 residues long. Deletions cut 3 bases from V and 3 bases from J, with 8 bases between. The CDR3: CAISDARDTEAFF. In DNA form, the CDR3 reads TGTGCCATCAGTGATGCGCGGGACACTGAAGCTTTCTTT.

The V and J genes are TRBV27 and TRBJ1-6; the match to TRBD1 covers 7 bases. This CDR3 contains 18 residues. The junction had 7 bases not matched to a gene; V was cut back by 2 bases and J by 0 bases. From germline, CDR1 is MNHEY and CDR2 SMNVEV (reference sequence). The CDR3 loop is CASSLRQGGYSYNSPLHF. In DNA, the CDR3 is TGTGCCAGCAGTTTACGTCAGGGGGGATACTCCTATAATTCACCCCTCCACTTT.

The chain joins TRBV3-1 (or the pseudogene TRBV3-2) to TRBJ1-1, with D possibly TRBD1 on 5 matching bases. The CDR3 extends over 16 amino acids. V shed 3 bases and J shed 2 bases, with 16 bases lying between them. CDR1 is LGHDT, CDR2 YNNKEL, per germline (reference sequence). The DNA for the CDR3 is TGTGCCAGCAGCCACATTTTAAGGGGAAGCAACACTGAAGCTTTCTTT. This translates into CASSHILRGSNTEAFF.

The rearrangement joins TRBV3-1 (or the pseudogene TRBV3-2) to TRBJ2-5, with D possibly being TRBD2 (6 bases). Trimming took off 10 bases at V and 2 bases at J, with 17 bases between the two ends. The CDR3 is 14 residues long. From germline, CDR1 is LGHDT and CDR2 YNNKEL (reference sequence). The CDR3 DNA reads TGTGCCACTTCCTGGGCAGGGACTCAAGAGACCCAGTACTTC. Its protein product is CATSWAGTQETQYF.

This chain joins TRBV18 and TRBJ2-7; TRBD2 is a possible D gene (5 bases). Germline V gene sequence: CDR1 KGHSH, CDR2 LQKENI. Trimming left V 6 bases short and J 2 bases short, with 11 bases between. There are 13 residues in the CDR3. CDR3 residues: CASSDGITYEQYF. The DNA of the CDR3 is TGTGCCAGCTCCGACGGGATAACCTACGAGCAGTACTTC.

The J gene is TRBJ1-5, the V gene TRBV18; 10 bases fit TRBD1. In germline, CDR1 is KGHSH, CDR2 LQKENI. V lost 3 bases and J lost 5; bases outside the gene matches: 13. The CDR3 is 18 amino acids. The chain's CDR3 is CASSPFSRDRGYDQPQHF. As DNA, the CDR3 is TGTGCCAGCTCACCGTTTTCCCGGGACAGGGGATACGATCAGCCCCAGCATTTT.

This rearrangement joins TRBV3-1 (or the pseudogene TRBV3-2) to TRBJ2-1; TRBD2 matches 9 bases. Per the germline V gene, CDR1 is LGHDT and CDR2 is YNNKEL (reference sequence). V shed 1 base and J 8 bases; nucleotides not matched to a gene: 9. This CDR3 has 16 amino acids. The chain's CDR3 is CASSQGIGGGAHEQFF. Written as DNA, the CDR3 is TGTGCCAGCAGCCAAGGGATCGGCGGGGGGGCACATGAGCAGTTCTTC.

This chain links TRBV5-1 with TRBJ2-2; TRBD1 matches 12 bases. This CDR3 has 15 amino acids. The germline gives CDR1 SGHRS, CDR2 YFSETQ. V was pared by 3 bases and J by 7 bases, with 4 bases of the junction left unmatched. The CDR3 DNA follows: TGCGCCAGCAGCTCGGGACAGGGGGCGAGCGGGGAGCTGTTTTTT. This codes for CASSSGQGASGELFF.

This clone was observed a single time. The J gene is TRBJ2-7, the V gene TRBV4-2; D may be TRBD2 (5 bases). The CDR3 sequence is 16 residues long. Between the trimmed V and J ends, which lost 0 bases and 7 bases, there was a span of 19 bases. The germline V gene has CDR1 LGHNA and CDR2 YNFKEQ. For the CDR3, the DNA is TGTGCCAGCAGCCAAGATCTGCTCGGGGTCGTGGGAGAGCAGTACTTC. It is translated as CASSQDLLGVVGEQYF.

The V call is TRBV5-4, the J call TRBJ2-3, with 9 bases aligning to TRBD1. V was clipped by 0 bases and J by 5 bases; unmatched bases: 4. There are 15 residues in the CDR3. CDR1 SGHNT and CDR2 YYREEE come from the germline V gene (reference sequence). The CDR3 sequence is CASSLEQGAGDTQYF. DNA of the CDR3: TGTGCCAGCAGCTTGGAACAGGGGGCCGGAGATACGCAGTATTTT. Based on the CDR3 plus reference TRBV5-4 and TRBJ2-3, the full variable domain is ETGVTQSPTHLIKTRGQQVTLRCSSQSGHNTVSWYQQALGQGPQFIFQYYREEENGRGNFPPRFSGLQFPNYSSELNVNALELDDSALYLCASSLEQGAGDTQYFGPGTRLTVL.

This clone was detected once. V and J are TRBV20-1 and TRBJ1-2; 8 bases agree with TRBD1. The V gene end was trimmed by 3 bases and the J gene end by 8 bases; junction bases not matched to a gene: 8. This CDR3 has 13 residues. The germline CDR1 and CDR2 sequences are DFQATT and SNEGSKA (reference sequence). The CDR3 loop reads CSASISTGVGYTF. The CDR3 DNA reads TGCAGTGCTAGTATATCGACAGGGGTAGGCTACACCTTC.

The chain combines TRBV14 with TRBJ1-6; 12 bases agree with TRBD1. CDR3 length: 19 residues. CDR1 and CDR2 (germline): SGHDN, FVKESK. The trim removed 1 base at V and 6 bases at J, leaving 10 bases unmatched. CDR3 bases: TGTGCCAGCAGCCAAGTGGGACAGGGGGCTTTAGGTGTTAATTCACCCCTCCACTTT. This sequence encodes CASSQVGQGALGVNSPLHF.

J is TRBJ1-6 and V is TRBV5-1, with a tentative D call TRBD1 (6 bases). This CDR3 is 16 amino acids long. CDR1 and CDR2 (germline): SGHRS, YFSETQ. V was trimmed by 0 bases and J by 7 bases, leaving 14 bases between them. The CDR3 is CASSLDGTGINSPLHF. In nucleotides, the CDR3 is TGCGCCAGCAGCTTGGACGGCACAGGGATCAATTCACCCCTCCACTTT.

CDR3 bases: TGTGCCACCAGTGATCCCGGGACTCTAAGAGGCTACACCTTC. Protein product: CATSDPGTLRGYTF. The V gene is TRBV24-1, the J gene TRBJ1-2, with D perhaps matching TRBD1 (5 bases). The CDR3 contains 14 residues. Germline values: CDR1 KGHDR, CDR2 SFDVKD. V was pared by 3 bases and J by 8 bases, with 15 bases between.